A single sample is the source of the 25 T cell receptor beta chains below, sequenced in a study of OX40 agonist ivuxolimab in advanced cancers. Repertoires were generated with immunoSEQ multiplex PCR, while TCRdb's copy carries only in-frame clones and drops some. The sample carries over 55,000 clones, approximately 80% recorded once. The sequencing used CD4+ or CD8+ T cells sorted from blood, collected in a trial of the OX40 agonist ivuxolimab. The receptors shown here come from an adult with an advanced solid tumor such as melanoma, head and neck, liver or kidney cancer.

This clone came up a few times. This chain connects TRBV9 to TRBJ1-1; D gene uncertain. The CDR3 spans 15 residues. Germline assignment: CDR1 SGDLS and CDR2 YYNGEE. V shed 3 bases and J shed 6 bases, with 18 bases lying between them. CDR3 nucleotide sequence: TGTGCCAGCAGCGAGTCCCCAGTCCCACTGGCTGAAGCTTTCTTT. Amino acid sequence: CASSESPVPLAEAFF.

The chain is built from TRBV5-1 and TRBJ2-3, with 14 nucleotides matching TRBD2. Losses at the gene ends were 4 bases for V and 6 bases for J; bases not matched to a gene: 4. Per germline, CDR1 SGHRS and CDR2 YFSETQ. The CDR3 covers 15 residues. This CDR3 reads CASSPRLAGGDTQYF. In nucleotides, the CDR3 is TGCGCCAGCAGCCCTAGACTAGCGGGAGGGGATACGCAGTATTTT.

V and J are TRBV18 and TRBJ1-5, with TRBD1 as a possible D gene (6 bases). This CDR3 is 15 amino acids long. Between the trimmed V and J ends, which lost 5 bases and 3 bases, there was a span of 14 bases. Per the germline V gene, CDR1 is KGHSH and CDR2 is LQKENI. The DNA for the CDR3 is TGTGCCAGCTCAGAGAGCAGGGGATACAATCAGCCCCAGCATTTT. Protein product: CASSESRGYNQPQHF.

The rearrangement uses TRBV19 and TRBJ1-5; 10 bases agree with TRBD1. Germline V lookup: CDR1 LNHDA, CDR2 SQIVND (reference sequence). Trimming removed 6 bases from V and 7 bases from J; junction bases left unmatched: 9. The CDR3 loop spans 15 amino acids. The CDR3 here is CASSAGTGVYQPQHF. CDR3 DNA: TGTGCCAGTAGCGCCGGGACAGGGGTTTACCAGCCCCAGCATTTT.

This clone was seen only once. The chain links TRBV6-5 to TRBJ2-5, with D perhaps given as TRBD1 or TRBD2 (5 bases each). Germline CDR1 MNHEY, CDR2 SVGAGI. CDR3 length: 13 residues. V shed 6 bases and J shed 1 base, with 9 bases lying between them. Written as DNA, the CDR3 is TGTGCCAGCAGGGGGGATTTCCAAGAGACCCAGTACTTC. Translation gives CASRGDFQETQYF.

V is TRBV11-1 and J is TRBJ1-5, with unresolved D. V lost 5 bases and J 7 bases, leaving 15 bases between the germline ends. The germline CDR1 and CDR2 sequences are SGHAT and FQDESV (reference sequence). The CDR3 length is 14 residues. CDR3 DNA: TGTGCCAGCAGCCCCAGAGGCTTGGGGCAGCCCCAGCATTTT. Translation: CASSPRGLGQPQHF. Based on the CDR3 plus reference TRBV11-1 and TRBJ1-5, the full variable domain is EAEVAQSPRYKITEKSQAVAFWCDPISGHATLYWYRQILGQGPELLVQFQDESVVDDSQLPKDRFSAERLKGVDSTLKIQPAELGDSAMYLCASSPRGLGQPQHFGDGTRLSIL.

The chain carries TRBV11-3 and TRBJ1-1, with 11 bases lining up with TRBD1. Germline V gene sequence: CDR1 SGHNT, CDR2 YENEEA. The V segment lost 1 base and the J segment 3 bases; nucleotides outside the gene matches: 4. The CDR3 has 16 residues. The CDR3 region has the DNA TGTGCCAGCAGCTTAGCCGGACAGGGGGCGGACACTGAAGCTTTCTTT. Protein sequence: CASSLAGQGADTEAFF.

This chain joins TRBV9 and TRBJ2-1, with 10 bases aligning to TRBD2. The germline gives CDR1 SGDLS, CDR2 YYNGEE. The junction had 4 bases not matched to a gene; V was cut back by 0 bases and J by 4 bases. The CDR3 has 16 amino acids. The CDR3 sequence is CASSVVTSGVYNEQFF. DNA for the CDR3: TGTGCCAGCAGCGTAGTCACTAGCGGGGTATACAATGAGCAGTTCTTC.

This clone appeared a few times. The chain recombines TRBV5-1 with TRBJ2-2; 13 bases align to TRBD2. The CDR3 has 15 residues. V dropped 7 bases and J dropped 4; count of bases not matched to a gene: 4. Germline CDR1 and CDR2: SGHRS and YFSETQ. CDR3 nucleotide sequence: TGCGCCAGCGGGACTAGCGGGGCTCGCACCGGGGAGCTGTTTTTT. Translation: CASGTSGARTGELFF.

A single count supports this clone. The chain has TRBV5-3 and TRBJ2-7; unclear D gene. TRBV5-3 is an ORF, and what it does is uncertain. With 5 bases removed from V and 6 bases from J, the gap between germline ends came to 12 bases. The CDR3 runs 12 residues. The CDR3 reads CARRPHPREQYV. The CDR3, as DNA: TGTGCCAGAAGACCCCACCCCCGCGAGCAGTACGTC.

This clone was seen more than once but under ten times. V and J are TRBV6-1 and TRBJ1-2; 7 bases fit TRBD1. V shed 2 bases, J shed 6 bases, and the junction held 12 bases outside the gene matches. Germline V gene lookup returns CDR1 MNHNS and CDR2 SASEGT. This CDR3 spans 16 amino acids. In DNA form, the CDR3 reads TGTGCCAGCAGTGAACCGGGCAGGGGGGGTGAACATGGCTACACCTTC. It encodes CASSEPGRGGEHGYTF.

The V call is TRBV6-5, the J call TRBJ1-3; the match to TRBD1 covers 7 bases. CDR3 length equals 15 residues. J was trimmed by 2 bases and V by 8 bases; bases with no gene match: 9. The V gene's germline CDR1 is MNHEY and CDR2 SVGAGI. The CDR3 bases are TGTGCCAGCTCCAGGGGGGGGTCCCCTGGAAACACCATATATTTT. Encoded protein: CASSRGGSPGNTIYF.

The J gene is TRBJ2-5, the V gene TRBV7-7; D gene uncertain. Trimming pared 7 bases from V and 2 bases from J, leaving 11 bases between. Germline loops: CDR1 SSHAT, CDR2 FNYEAQ (reference sequence). The CDR3 covers 13 residues. The CDR3 is CASTPDGQETQYF. CDR3 sequence (DNA): TGTGCCAGCACCCCCGACGGACAAGAGACCCAGTACTTC.

This clone was recorded only once. The chain links TRBV29-1 to TRBJ2-7; TRBD1 matches at 8 bases. Trimming removed 4 bases from V and 1 base from J; junction bases left unmatched: 3. The CDR3 runs 13 residues. CDR1 and CDR2 (germline): SQVTM, ANQGSEA. The CDR3: CSVARQGSYEQYF. The CDR3, as DNA: TGCAGCGTTGCCAGACAGGGGTCCTACGAGCAGTACTTC.

The V call is TRBV2, the J call TRBJ1-1; tentatively, D is TRBD1 (6 bases). The CDR3 loop spans 12 amino acids. Germline-derived CDR1 and CDR2 are SNHLY and FYNNEI. V lost 9 bases, J lost 5 bases, and 13 bases lay in between. CDR3 sequence (DNA): TGTGCCAGTCTAGGGGGTTCTACTGAAGCTTTCTTT. Translated, it gives CASLGGSTEAFF.

The table lists this clone with a count of one. The chain uses TRBV27 and TRBJ1-4; possibly TRBD1 for D (6 bases). Trimming left V 4 bases short and J 4 bases short, with 16 bases between. This CDR3 region has 16 residues. Germline-derived CDR1 and CDR2 are MNHEY and SMNVEV (reference sequence). In nucleotides, the CDR3 is TGTGCCAGCAGTTACGCGGGGGGCGGTTATAATGAAAAACTGTTTTTT. It translates to CASSYAGGGYNEKLFF.

In regard to this clone: Additional DNA sequences in this sample encode the identical CDR3. J is TRBJ1-4 and V is TRBV9; D may be TRBD1 (5 bases). Trimming cost V 4 bases and J 3 bases, with 10 bases left between them. The CDR3 runs to 14 residues. Germline V gene data show CDR1 as SGDLS and CDR2 as YYNGEE. The CDR3, as DNA: TGTGCCAGCAGCACGGGGGATTCTAATGAAAAACTGTTTTTT. As protein: CASSTGDSNEKLFF.

The chain uses TRBV19 and TRBJ2-2; TRBD1 agrees at 10 bases. The CDR3 contains 14 residues. Germline CDR1 is LNHDA and CDR2 is SQIVND (reference sequence). The trim removed 9 bases at V and 4 bases at J, leaving 5 bases unmatched. Here the CDR3 reads CASSGTGATGELFF. The CDR3 coding sequence is TGTGCCAGCTCCGGGACAGGGGCCACCGGGGAGCTGTTTTTT.

Notes on this clone: Other DNA sequences of this sample code for an identical CDR3. The chain uses TRBV5-1 and TRBJ1-1, with TRBD1 matching 7 bases. The V and J ends lost 1 base and 3 bases, in that order; junction bases with no gene match: 3. CDR3 size: 14 residues. From germline, CDR1 is SGHRS and CDR2 YFSETQ. Here the CDR3 DNA reads TGCGCCAGCAGCTTGAGGCAGGGGGACACTGAAGCTTTCTTT. Translation gives CASSLRQGDTEAFF. Full variable domain (missing parts from reference TRBV5-1 and TRBJ1-1): KAGVTQTPRYLIKTRGQQVTLSCSPISGHRSVSWYQQTPGQGLQFLFEYFSETQRNKGNFPGRFSGRQFSNSRSEMNVSTLELGDSALYLCASSLRQGDTEAFFGQGTRLTVV.

CDR3 DNA: TGTGCCTTGGGGCGGGAGGCTTCCACAGATACGCAGTATTTT. It translates to CALGREASTDTQYF. V usage is TRBV6-1 and J usage is TRBJ2-3, with 8 bases that match TRBD2. The J segment lost 2 bases and the V segment lost 11 bases, leaving 9 bases of the junction unmatched. The germline gives CDR1 MNHNS, CDR2 SASEGT. There are 14 residues in the CDR3.

This clone was found once. The rearrangement joins TRBV7-2 to TRBJ1-3; D possibly corresponds to TRBD1 (6 bases). This CDR3 is built from 16 residues. Germline CDR1 reads SGHTA; CDR2 reads FQGNSA. V dropped 5 bases and J dropped 2 bases, with 16 bases sitting between them. In DNA form, the CDR3 reads TGTGCCAGCAGCCCGGTTGGGGGCAACGCTGGAAACACCATATATTTT. Protein product: CASSPVGGNAGNTIYF.

The CDR3 spells CASSQGGSANYGYTF. As DNA, the CDR3 is TGCGCCAGCAGCCAAGGGGGATCTGCTAACTATGGCTACACCTTC. The chain is built from TRBV4-1 and TRBJ1-2; D is unclear. This CDR3 has 15 residues. V dropped 1 base and J dropped 0 bases, with 9 bases sitting between them. Germline CDR1 reads MGHRA; CDR2 reads YSYEKL.

The CDR3 loop is CATRLAGEGREQYF. CDR3 coding DNA: TGTGCCACCAGACTAGCGGGAGAGGGACGGGAGCAGTACTTC. The rearrangement joins TRBV10-3 to TRBJ2-5; 12 nucleotides agree with TRBD2. V was clipped by 10 bases and J by 11 bases; unmatched bases: 14. The germline gives CDR1 ENHRY, CDR2 SYGVKD. The length of the CDR3 is 14 residues.

The V and J genes are TRBV9 and TRBJ1-1; 8 bases align to TRBD1. Per germline, CDR1 SGDLS and CDR2 YYNGEE. The CDR3 has 14 amino acids. The junction had 4 bases not matched to a gene; V was cut back by 2 bases and J by 4 bases. The CDR3, as DNA: TGTGCCAGCAGCGTCCGACAGGGGAGCACTGAAGCTTTCTTT. Translated: CASSVRQGSTEAFF.

The genes are TRBV6-4 and TRBJ2-5; D unclear. This CDR3 spans 16 amino acids. Per germline, CDR1 MRHNA and CDR2 SNTAGT. Trimming stripped 0 bases from V and 1 base from J, with 12 bases between. CDR3 amino acids: CASSDSTWQAQETQYF. The CDR3 DNA reads as TGTGCCAGCAGTGACTCGACCTGGCAGGCCCAAGAGACCCAGTACTTC.